These T cell receptor beta chains were read from a single sample in a study of Graves' ophthalmopathy and Graves' hyperthyroidism. TCRdb analysed the multiplex PCR reads with MiXCR anew, one entry per CDR3 protein. This table holds over 650,000 distinct CDR3 sequences, approximately 39% found once. The sequencing sample was made of peripheral blood. The origin of the receptors is an adult man with Graves' ophthalmopathy. Each CDR3 is given with its conserved first and last residue. The D gene is left open where the match is weak. A clone size is listed for some rows: how often the clone was seen (once, few, many), or a class if it is expanded.

CDR3aa: CASSAGVATNEKLFF; CDR3nt: TGTGCCAGCAGCGCAGGTGTTGCAACTAATGAAAAACTGTTTTTT; v_gene: TRBV9; j_gene: TRBJ1-4; abundance: .; d_gene: .
CDR3aa: CASSPPWTEAYEQYF; CDR3nt: TGTGCCAGCAGTCCACCTTGGACAGAGGCCTACGAGCAGTACTTC; v_gene: TRBV2; j_gene: TRBJ2-7; abundance: many; d_gene: .
CDR3aa: CASKRDRSLHF; CDR3nt: TGTGCCAGCAAACGGGACAGGTCCCTCCACTTT; v_gene: TRBV2; j_gene: TRBJ1-6; abundance: many; d_gene: TRBD1
CDR3aa: CSYGTSYEQYF; CDR3nt: TGCAGCTACGGGACTTCCTACGAGCAGTACTTC; v_gene: TRBV29-1; j_gene: TRBJ2-7; abundance: .; d_gene: .
CDR3aa: CASSFSDGYGYTF; CDR3nt: TGTGCCAGCAGCTTCTCGGACGGCTATGGCTACACCTTC; v_gene: TRBV7-3; j_gene: TRBJ1-2; abundance: many; d_gene: .
CDR3aa: CASSWDRVHGYTF; CDR3nt: TGTGCCAGCAGCTGGGACAGGGTTCATGGCTACACCTTC; v_gene: TRBV7-9; j_gene: TRBJ1-2; abundance: .; d_gene: TRBD1
CDR3aa: CASSVSGSHGYTF; CDR3nt: TGTGCCAGCAGCGTATCAGGGTCCCATGGCTACACCTTC; v_gene: TRBV9; j_gene: TRBJ1-2; abundance: once; d_gene: .
CDR3aa: CATSRDLGGYHQPQHF; CDR3nt: TGTGCCACCAGCAGAGATCTCGGGGGATACCATCAGCCCCAGCATTTT; v_gene: TRBV15; j_gene: TRBJ1-5; abundance: .; d_gene: .
CDR3aa: CASGLGDRGHEQYF; CDR3nt: TGTGCTAGTGGTTTGGGGGACAGGGGTCATGAGCAGTACTTC; v_gene: TRBV12-5; j_gene: TRBJ2-7; abundance: .; d_gene: TRBD1
CDR3aa: CASSSGDGSYGYTF; CDR3nt: TGTGCCAGCAGCTCAGGGGATGGAAGCTATGGCTACACCTTC; v_gene: TRBV13; j_gene: TRBJ1-2; abundance: many; d_gene: .
CDR3aa: CASSVAPQGGETQYF; CDR3nt: TGTGCCAGCAGCGTAGCGCCACAGGGAGGAGAGACCCAGTACTTC; v_gene: TRBV9; j_gene: TRBJ2-5; abundance: many; d_gene: .
CDR3aa: CSAQSREGEQYF; CDR3nt: TGCAGTGCTCAATCCAGGGAGGGGGAGCAGTACTTC; v_gene: TRBV20-1; j_gene: TRBJ2-7; abundance: .; d_gene: TRBD2
CDR3aa: CASRERRGPEQYF; CDR3nt: TGTGCCAGCAGGGAGCGGAGGGGCCCCGAGCAGTACTTC; v_gene: TRBV7-8; j_gene: TRBJ2-7; abundance: .; d_gene: .
CDR3aa: CAISTMRQETQYF; CDR3nt: TGTGCCATCAGTACGATGAGACAAGAGACCCAGTACTTC; v_gene: TRBV10-3; j_gene: TRBJ2-5; abundance: many; d_gene: .
CDR3aa: CSASVTGGGGGYTF; CDR3nt: TGCAGTGCTAGTGTGACAGGGGGCGGTGGAGGCTACACCTTC; v_gene: TRBV20-1; j_gene: TRBJ1-2; abundance: .; d_gene: TRBD1
CDR3aa: CASSQATSGGQETQYF; CDR3nt: TGTGCCAGCAGCCAAGCTACCAGCGGGGGACAAGAGACCCAGTACTTC; v_gene: TRBV14; j_gene: TRBJ2-5; abundance: .; d_gene: TRBD2
CDR3aa: CASSAVGAGDGYTF; CDR3nt: TGTGCCAGCAGCGCCGTGGGGGCGGGCGATGGCTACACCTTC; v_gene: TRBV5-6; j_gene: TRBJ1-2; abundance: .; d_gene: .
CDR3aa: CASSPANYGYTF; CDR3nt: TGTGCCAGCAGCCCAGCTAACTATGGCTACACCTTC; v_gene: TRBV7-9; j_gene: TRBJ1-2; abundance: many; d_gene: .
CDR3aa: CASSGELETQYF; CDR3nt: TGTGCCAGCAGTGGGGAGCTGGAGACCCAGTACTTC; v_gene: TRBV25-1; j_gene: TRBJ2-5; abundance: many; d_gene: .
CDR3aa: CASSSSPDSLYGYTF; CDR3nt: TGTGCCAGCAGCTCCTCCCCGGACAGCCTCTATGGCTACACCTTC; v_gene: TRBV5-5; j_gene: TRBJ1-2; abundance: .; d_gene: .
CDR3aa: CASRWTSGRAGELFF; CDR3nt: TGTGCCAGCCGTTGGACTAGCGGGAGGGCCGGGGAGCTGTTTTTT; v_gene: TRBV10-2; j_gene: TRBJ2-2; abundance: .; d_gene: TRBD2
CDR3aa: CASSPGASQNTIYF; CDR3nt: TGTGCCAGCAGCCCTGGGGCCAGTCAAAACACCATATATTTT; v_gene: TRBV7-8; j_gene: TRBJ1-3; abundance: few; d_gene: .
CDR3aa: CASSQARFGSGRAENEQYF; CDR3nt: TGTGCCAGCAGCCAAGCCCGGTTTGGTAGCGGGAGGGCGGAAAACGAGCAGTACTTC; v_gene: TRBV9; j_gene: TRBJ2-7; abundance: few; d_gene: TRBD2
CDR3aa: CSAIRGGPNQPQHF; CDR3nt: TGCAGTGCTATTCGGGGGGGACCAAATCAGCCCCAGCATTTT; v_gene: TRBV20-1; j_gene: TRBJ1-5; abundance: .; d_gene: .
CDR3aa: CASSLLEANEQFF; CDR3nt: TGTGCCAGCAGCTTATTAGAAGCCAATGAGCAGTTCTTC; v_gene: TRBV7-8; j_gene: TRBJ2-1; abundance: .; d_gene: .
CDR3aa: CAISADSVFNNEQFF; CDR3nt: TGTGCCATCAGTGCGGACTCAGTATTCAACAATGAGCAGTTCTTC; v_gene: TRBV10-3; j_gene: TRBJ2-1; abundance: .; d_gene: .
CDR3aa: CASSLKTVNTEAFF; CDR3nt: TGTGCCAGCAGCTTAAAGACCGTGAACACTGAAGCTTTCTTT; v_gene: TRBV11-2; j_gene: TRBJ1-1; abundance: many; d_gene: .
CDR3aa: CASSTRRGGSYEQYF; CDR3nt: TGTGCCAGCAGTACCCGACGGGGGGGGTCCTACGAGCAGTACTTC; v_gene: TRBV25-1; j_gene: TRBJ2-7; abundance: .; d_gene: TRBD2
CDR3aa: CASSLAGAANYGYTF; CDR3nt: TGTGCCAGCAGCTTGGCCGGGGCAGCTAACTATGGCTACACCTTC; v_gene: TRBV5-5; j_gene: TRBJ1-2; abundance: many; d_gene: .
CDR3aa: CASSFPGGSYEQYF; CDR3nt: TGTGCCAGCAGCTTCCCAGGGGGCTCCTACGAGCAGTACTTC; v_gene: TRBV7-9; j_gene: TRBJ2-7; abundance: many; d_gene: TRBD1
CDR3aa: CATSRDHLGNTIYF; CDR3nt: TGTGCCACCAGCAGAGATCACTTGGGAAACACCATATATTTT; v_gene: TRBV15; j_gene: TRBJ1-3; abundance: many; d_gene: .
CDR3aa: CASSPGFLGEQYF; CDR3nt: TGTGCCAGCAGCCCGGGTTTTTTGGGCGAGCAGTACTTC; v_gene: TRBV14; j_gene: TRBJ2-7; abundance: few; d_gene: .
CDR3aa: CASSQDSFPNRVRQPQHF; CDR3nt: TGCGCCAGCAGCCAAGATTCCTTTCCTAACAGGGTTCGGCAGCCCCAGCATTTT; v_gene: TRBV4-1; j_gene: TRBJ1-5; abundance: few; d_gene: .
CDR3aa: CASSEEIAPGQPQHF; CDR3nt: TGTGCCAGCAGTGAAGAGATAGCCCCTGGTCAGCCCCAGCATTTT; v_gene: TRBV2; j_gene: TRBJ1-5; abundance: .; d_gene: .
CDR3aa: CATSALGQGFSYGYTF; CDR3nt: TGTGCCACCAGTGCCCTGGGGCAGGGCTTTAGCTATGGCTACACCTTC; v_gene: TRBV25-1; j_gene: TRBJ1-2; abundance: once; d_gene: .
CDR3aa: CASSVGTGIQETQYF; CDR3nt: TGTGCCAGCAGTGTAGGGACAGGGATCCAAGAGACCCAGTACTTC; v_gene: TRBV25-1; j_gene: TRBJ2-5; abundance: many; d_gene: TRBD1
CDR3aa: CATSDLGLAGAPNTGELFF; CDR3nt: TGTGCCACCAGTGATTTAGGGCTAGCGGGAGCCCCCAACACCGGGGAGCTGTTTTTT; v_gene: TRBV24-1; j_gene: TRBJ2-2; abundance: .; d_gene: TRBD2
CDR3aa: CASSPGQKETQYF; CDR3nt: TGTGCCAGCAGTCCGGGACAGAAAGAGACCCAGTACTTC; v_gene: TRBV6-6; j_gene: TRBJ2-5; abundance: many; d_gene: TRBD1
CDR3aa: CASSQELSGLGGELFF; CDR3nt: TGTGCCAGCAGCCAAGAACTCTCCGGCCTTGGCGGGGAGCTGTTTTTT; v_gene: TRBV14; j_gene: TRBJ2-2; abundance: few; d_gene: .
CDR3aa: CASSEARLGNSPLHF; CDR3nt: TGTGCCAGCAGTGAAGCGCGGTTGGGGAATTCACCCCTCCACTTT; v_gene: TRBV2; j_gene: TRBJ1-6; abundance: many; d_gene: .
CDR3aa: CASSYSVGGAYEQYF; CDR3nt: TGTGCCAGCAGTTACTCTGTGGGTGGGGCCTACGAGCAGTACTTC; v_gene: TRBV6-5; j_gene: TRBJ2-7; abundance: few; d_gene: .
CDR3aa: CSVWGQGPREQYF; CDR3nt: TGCAGCGTATGGGGGCAGGGCCCTAGGGAGCAGTACTTC; v_gene: TRBV29-1; j_gene: TRBJ2-7; abundance: many; d_gene: .
CDR3aa: CSVEPTEVYGYTF; CDR3nt: TGCAGCGTTGAACCCACAGAAGTCTATGGCTACACCTTC; v_gene: TRBV29-1; j_gene: TRBJ1-2; abundance: many; d_gene: .
CDR3aa: CASSLKGLAGALEQYF; CDR3nt: TGTGCCAGCAGTTTAAAAGGGTTAGCGGGAGCTCTCGAGCAGTACTTC; v_gene: TRBV12-3/TRBV12-4; j_gene: TRBJ2-7; abundance: .; d_gene: TRBD2
CDR3aa: CASSHLAATYEQYF; CDR3nt: TGTGCCAGCAGTCACCTAGCGGCCACCTACGAGCAGTACTTC; v_gene: TRBV12-3/TRBV12-4; j_gene: TRBJ2-7; abundance: many; d_gene: TRBD2
CDR3aa: CSVTRRYNEKLFF; CDR3nt: TGCAGCGTTACGAGACGGTATAATGAAAAACTGTTTTTT; v_gene: TRBV29-1; j_gene: TRBJ1-4; abundance: many; d_gene: .
CDR3aa: CATSIRGRRSYEQYF; CDR3nt: TGTGCCACCAGCATCAGGGGACGTAGGTCCTACGAGCAGTACTTC; v_gene: TRBV15; j_gene: TRBJ2-7; abundance: once; d_gene: .
CDR3aa: CASSPRQGQYF; CDR3nt: TGTGCCAGCAGCCCCAGACAGGGCCAGTACTTC; v_gene: TRBV7-2; j_gene: TRBJ2-5; abundance: .; d_gene: TRBD1
CDR3aa: CASSLVGAKAFF; CDR3nt: TGTGCCAGCAGCTTAGTGGGGGCAAAAGCTTTCTTT; v_gene: TRBV7-9; j_gene: TRBJ1-1; abundance: once; d_gene: .
CDR3aa: CASSLALPVNYGYTF; CDR3nt: TGTGCCAGCAGCTTAGCCCTACCCGTGAACTATGGCTACACCTTC; v_gene: TRBV7-2; j_gene: TRBJ1-2; abundance: many; d_gene: .
CDR3aa: CSYWTGVETQYF; CDR3nt: TGCAGTTACTGGACAGGGGTAGAGACCCAGTACTTC; v_gene: TRBV29-1; j_gene: TRBJ2-5; abundance: .; d_gene: TRBD1